One sample yielded the 20 T cell receptor beta chains listed below, sequenced in a study of shared clonotypes between healthy human individuals. As defined, naive CD8 cells were CD45RO-negative and positively selected for CCR7, with terminally differentiated effector memory CD45RA+ cells excluded. Assay: immunoSEQ multiplex PCR; the TCRdb copy retains only in-frame clones and omits some. Of millions of clones listed, approximately 94% are singletons. Sequencing was done on a sample of naive CD8+ T cells sorted from blood. All receptors come from a man between 18 and 29 years old in good health.

The genes are TRBV6-1 and TRBJ2-5, with a possible D match to TRBD1 (6 bases). V shed 5 bases and J shed 5 bases, with 18 bases lying between them. From germline, CDR1 is MNHNS and CDR2 SASEGT. The CDR3 has 15 residues. The CDR3 bases are TGTGCCAGCAGTCAGACAGGATATATGCTCGAGACCCAGTACTTC. Translation: CASSQTGYMLETQYF.

The chain joins TRBV15 to TRBJ2-2; D gene unclear. Trimming removed 0 bases at V and 8 bases at J, with 10 bases between. CDR1 and CDR2 from the germline V gene are LNHNV and YYDKDF (reference sequence). This CDR3 contains 14 residues. CDR3 amino acids: CATSRDKGIGELFF. The CDR3 DNA reads TGTGCCACCAGCAGAGATAAGGGTATTGGGGAGCTGTTTTTT. Full variable domain (missing parts from reference TRBV15 and TRBJ2-2): DAMVIQNPRYQVTQFGKPVTLSCSQTLNHNVMYWYQQKSSQAPKLLFHYYDKDFNNEADTPDNFQSRRPNTSFCFLDIRSPGLGDTAMYLCATSRDKGIGELFFGEGSRLTVL.

The rearrangement joins TRBV11-2 to TRBJ2-3; D not resolved. CDR1 and CDR2 from the germline V gene are SGHAT and FQNNGV. The CDR3 is 12 residues long. Between the trimmed V and J ends, which lost 4 bases and 4 bases, there was a span of 6 bases. The CDR3 bases are TGTGCCAGCAGCTCCTACTCAGATACGCAGTATTTT. This sequence encodes CASSSYSDTQYF.

As to this clone: The sample holds other DNA sequences that translate to the same CDR3. The chain couples TRBV10-3 to TRBJ2-7, with TRBD1 matching 11 bases. Germline CDR1 and CDR2: ENHRY and SYGVKD. The CDR3 extends over 14 amino acids. The J segment lost 3 bases and the V segment lost 3 bases, leaving 1 base of the junction unmatched. The CDR3 reads CAISEGTGGYEQYF. In DNA form, the CDR3 reads TGTGCCATCAGTGAAGGGACAGGGGGCTACGAGCAGTACTTC.

The chain carries TRBV19 and TRBJ1-6, with 7 bases identical to TRBD1. This CDR3 is built from 14 residues. After removal of 6 bases from V and 8 bases from J, the junction contained 7 bases not matched to a gene. CDR1 and CDR2 from the germline V gene are LNHDA and SQIVND (reference sequence). Here the CDR3 DNA reads TGTGCCAGTAGGTTGGGACAGATCGATTCACCCCTCCACTTT. Translation gives CASRLGQIDSPLHF.

The chain has TRBV9 and TRBJ2-1; 8 bases map to TRBD1. The CDR3 sequence is 16 residues long. The germline CDR1 and CDR2 sequences are SGDLS and YYNGEE. Germline trimming cut 3 bases from V and 5 bases from J; bases unmatched to any gene: 10. The DNA of the CDR3 is TGTGCCAGCAGCGCGGAGGCGGGACAGGCAAACAATGAGCAGTTCTTC. Translated: CASSAEAGQANNEQFF.

The chain carries TRBV7-9 and TRBJ1-2; 7 nucleotides line up with TRBD1. Germline V lookup: CDR1 SEHNR, CDR2 FQNEAQ (reference sequence). V gave up 5 bases and J gave up 4 bases; unmatched junction bases: 1. This CDR3 is 12 amino acids long. The DNA of the CDR3 is TGTGCCAGCAGCGGGGACAGCTATGGCTACACCTTC. It specifies CASSGDSYGYTF.

The CDR3: CASSSINTEAFF. The DNA for the CDR3 is TGTGCCAGCAGTTCGATTAACACTGAAGCTTTCTTT. The chain has TRBV28 and TRBJ1-1, with D unclear. This CDR3 has 12 residues. The germline gives CDR1 MDHEN, CDR2 SYDVKM. V lost 4 bases and J 2 bases, leaving 5 bases between the germline ends.

The V and J genes are TRBV15 and TRBJ2-5; D call uncertain. V was shortened by 0 bases and J by 5 bases, with 4 bases between the two germline ends. The CDR3 is 12 residues long. CDR1 LNHNV and CDR2 YYDKDF come from the germline V gene (reference sequence). The DNA of the CDR3 is TGTGCCACCAGCAGAGATTATGAGACCCAGTACTTC. This sequence encodes CATSRDYETQYF.

Of note for this clone: Other DNA sequences in this specimen translate into the identical CDR3. This sequence joins TRBV5-1 and TRBJ2-1, with D perhaps TRBD1 (5 bases). Germline V gives CDR1 SGHRS, CDR2 YFSETQ. V shed 0 bases and J shed 4 bases, with 11 bases lying between them. This CDR3 has 15 amino acids. The CDR3 sequence: CASSLAAGSYNEQFF. The CDR3 DNA sequence: TGCGCCAGCAGCTTGGCGGCAGGGTCGTACAATGAGCAGTTCTTC.

This clone was found once. The genes are TRBV9 and TRBJ1-5; D is possibly TRBD1 (5 bases). This CDR3 has 13 amino acids. Germline V gene data show CDR1 as SGDLS and CDR2 as YYNGEE. Between the trimmed V and J ends, which lost 2 bases and 9 bases, there was a span of 12 bases. The CDR3 DNA follows: TGTGCCAGCAGCGTCTCAGGGATGGGGCCCCAGCATTTT. This sequence encodes CASSVSGMGPQHF.

The rearrangement links TRBV5-6 to TRBJ1-5, with TRBD1 matching over 7 bases. V shed 5 bases, J shed 6 bases, and the junction held 8 bases outside the gene matches. The CDR3 sequence is 14 residues long. Germline CDR1 is SGHDT and CDR2 is YYEEEE. The CDR3 sequence: CASRYDRDRQPQHF. The CDR3 DNA sequence: TGTGCCAGCAGATACGACAGGGATCGTCAGCCCCAGCATTTT.

V usage is TRBV5-5 and J usage is TRBJ2-7; D unresolved. Trimming cost V 3 bases and J 0 bases, with 4 bases left between them. The germline CDR1 and CDR2 sequences are SGHKS and YYEKEE (reference sequence). The CDR3 has 12 amino acids. The CDR3 DNA sequence: TGTGCCAGCAGCTCGAACTCCTACGAGCAGTACTTC. Translating it yields CASSSNSYEQYF.

This sequence joins TRBV19 and TRBJ1-4, with a possible D match to TRBD1 (5 bases). Germline values: CDR1 LNHDA, CDR2 SQIVND (reference sequence). CDR3 length: 15 residues. The V gene lost 8 bases and the J gene lost 4 bases, with 17 bases spanning the gap. CDR3 DNA sequence: TGTGCCAGTCGTGGTGTGGACAAGTATAATGAAAAACTGTTTTTT. This encodes CASRGVDKYNEKLFF.

This chain links TRBV27 with TRBJ1-1; D remains ambiguous. The germline gives CDR1 MNHEY, CDR2 SMNVEV (reference sequence). This CDR3 is built from 13 residues. V was cut by 2 bases and J by 4 bases, with 8 bases left in between. The CDR3 coding sequence is TGTGCCAGCAGTTTAGGGGAGAGCACTGAAGCTTTCTTT. Translation gives CASSLGESTEAFF.

This clone is a singleton in its sample. The chain couples TRBV7-6 to TRBJ2-7; a weak D match, TRBD1 (6 bases). V dropped 3 bases and J dropped 4 bases, with 16 bases sitting between them. This CDR3 comprises 15 residues. CDR1 and CDR2 (germline): SGHVS, FNYEAQ. The CDR3 loop is CASSLGDMGGYEQYF. The CDR3 DNA follows: TGTGCCAGCAGCTTGGGGGACATGGGCGGGTACGAGCAGTACTTC.

V and J are TRBV13 and TRBJ1-3; no clear D. This CDR3 spans 15 amino acids. V shed 0 bases and J shed 13 bases, with 19 bases lying between them. Germline V gene data show CDR1 as PRHDT and CDR2 as FYEKMQ (reference sequence). CDR3 residues: CASSLGQGGRSAIYF. In nucleotides, the CDR3 is TGTGCCAGCAGCTTAGGCCAAGGAGGCAGATCCGCTATATATTTT.

The chain recombines TRBV14 with TRBJ2-7; D is ambiguous. Trimming took 3 bases from V and 0 from J, leaving 15 bases between them. The CDR3 is 16 amino acids. In germline, CDR1 is SGHDN, CDR2 FVKESK. DNA for the CDR3: TGTGCCAGCAGCCACGATTCACCCCGGAGCTCCTACGAGCAGTACTTC. This encodes CASSHDSPRSSYEQYF.

The rearrangement uses TRBV5-6 and TRBJ2-1; TRBD2 matches at 12 bases. Germline-derived CDR1 and CDR2 are SGHDT and YYEEEE. The CDR3 loop spans 16 amino acids. The ends lost 2 bases at V and 8 bases at J; junction bases unmatched: 8. This CDR3 reads CASSLGLAGGPHEQFF. For the CDR3, the DNA is TGTGCCAGCAGCTTAGGGCTAGCGGGGGGGCCGCATGAGCAGTTCTTC.

Remarks on this clone: Different DNA sequences within this sample yield the same CDR3. The chain carries TRBV4-1 and TRBJ2-7, with D unresolved. V was trimmed by 0 bases and J by 4 bases, leaving 7 bases between them. CDR1 MGHRA and CDR2 YSYEKL come from the germline V gene. The CDR3 extends over 13 amino acids. The CDR3 DNA sequence: TGCGCCAGCAGCCAAGACGGTGGGTACGAGCAGTACTTC. Translation: CASSQDGGYEQYF.